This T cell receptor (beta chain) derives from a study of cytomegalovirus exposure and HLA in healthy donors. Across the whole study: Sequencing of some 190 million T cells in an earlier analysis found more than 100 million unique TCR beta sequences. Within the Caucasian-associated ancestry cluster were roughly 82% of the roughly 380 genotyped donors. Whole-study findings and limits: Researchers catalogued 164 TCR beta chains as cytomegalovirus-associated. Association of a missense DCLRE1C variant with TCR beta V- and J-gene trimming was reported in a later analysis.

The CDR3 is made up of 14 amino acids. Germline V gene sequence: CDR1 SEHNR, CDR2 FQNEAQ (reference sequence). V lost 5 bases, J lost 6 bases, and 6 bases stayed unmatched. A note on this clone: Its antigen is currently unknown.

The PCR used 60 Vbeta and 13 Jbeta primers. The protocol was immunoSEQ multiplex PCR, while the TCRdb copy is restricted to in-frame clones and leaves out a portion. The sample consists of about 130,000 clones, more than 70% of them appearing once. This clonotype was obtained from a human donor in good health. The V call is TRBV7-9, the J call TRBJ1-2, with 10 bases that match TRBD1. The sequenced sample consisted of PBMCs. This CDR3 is CASSQRGTGDGYTF. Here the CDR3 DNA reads TGTGCCAGCAGCCAGAGAGGGACAGGGGATGGCTACACCTTC.